The next 20 T cell receptor beta chains were all read from a single sample in a study of blood T cell repertoires in COVID-19. Clones were read by immunoSEQ multiplex PCR, and TCRdb kept only the in-frame ones, dropping some. The sample has 160,000 or so clones, approximately 87% seen once. Source material: peripheral blood. These receptors all stem from a woman aged 70 to 79 with COVID-19, enrolled during active disease.

CDR3 protein: CAVGRSQETQYF. Written as DNA, the CDR3 is TGTGCCGTCGGCAGGTCGCAAGAGACCCAGTACTTC. V usage is TRBV19 and J usage is TRBJ2-5, with D unclear. The CDR3 spans 12 residues. Germline V gene lookup returns CDR1 LNHDA and CDR2 SQIVND (reference sequence). V shed 11 bases and J shed 2 bases, with 12 bases lying between them.

The chain links TRBV28 to TRBJ1-1; weak D call: TRBD1 (5 bases). This CDR3 is 15 amino acids long. Trimming pared 8 bases from V and 1 base from J, leaving 17 bases between. Germline V gives CDR1 MDHEN, CDR2 SYDVKM. CDR3 loop: CASGDSRTANTEAFF. CDR3 nucleotides: TGTGCCAGCGGGGACTCACGGACCGCGAACACTGAAGCTTTCTTT.

The V gene is TRBV5-1, the J gene TRBJ2-3; tentative D call: TRBD2 (7 bases). V lost 0 bases and J 5 bases, leaving 16 bases between the germline ends. Germline V gene data show CDR1 as SGHRS and CDR2 as YFSETQ. This CDR3 has 16 amino acids. CDR3 region: CASSLAVGGRGDTQYF. The CDR3 DNA follows: TGCGCCAGCAGCTTGGCCGTGGGGGGGCGAGGAGATACGCAGTATTTT.

The gene calls are TRBV19 and TRBJ1-1; D uncertain. V lost 6 bases, J lost 5 bases, and 16 bases lay in between. Germline lookup yields CDR1 LNHDA and CDR2 SQIVND (reference sequence). The CDR3 extends over 14 amino acids. CDR3 in amino acids: CASRLDPTGTEAFF. CDR3 in DNA: TGTGCCAGTAGATTGGACCCCACGGGAACTGAAGCTTTCTTT.

This clone was detected only a few times. V and J are TRBV5-6 and TRBJ2-6; 7 nucleotides align to TRBD1. J lost 4 bases, V lost 7 bases, and 8 bases had no gene match. The CDR3 is 15 residues long. CDR1 is SGHDT, CDR2 YYEEEE, per germline. The CDR3: CASLTGHAGANVLTF. The CDR3 DNA reads TGTGCCAGCCTGACAGGGCATGCCGGGGCCAACGTCCTGACTTTC.

The chain uses TRBV2 and TRBJ1-1, with D unresolved. The CDR3 spans 12 residues. Germline lookup yields CDR1 SNHLY and CDR2 FYNNEI. V dropped 5 bases and J dropped 1 base, with 5 bases sitting between them. CDR3 amino acids: CASSPGNTEAFF. The CDR3 DNA sequence: TGTGCCAGCAGTCCAGGGAACACTGAAGCTTTCTTT.

The V gene is TRBV5-1, the J gene TRBJ2-7, with 7 bases fitting TRBD1. V shed 4 bases and J 4 bases; nucleotides not matched to a gene: 5. The CDR3 runs 13 residues. Looked up from germline, CDR1 is SGHRS and CDR2 is YFSETQ. The CDR3 loop reads CASSPGTEYEQYF. The CDR3 DNA is TGCGCCAGCAGCCCCGGGACAGAATACGAGCAGTACTTC.

The rearrangement joins TRBV7-9 to TRBJ2-1; 8 bases align to TRBD1. CDR3 size: 12 residues. Germline V gene data show CDR1 as SEHNR and CDR2 as FQNEAQ (reference sequence). The V gene end was trimmed by 2 bases and the J gene end by 14 bases; junction bases not matched to a gene: 5. CDR3 residues: CASSLQGAQEFF. CDR3 nucleotides: TGTGCCAGCAGCTTACAGGGGGCCCAGGAGTTCTTC.

V is TRBV19 and J is TRBJ1-6; D gene ambiguous. Germline assignment: CDR1 LNHDA and CDR2 SQIVND (reference sequence). The CDR3 totals 16 residues. V dropped 5 bases and J dropped 0 bases, with 11 bases sitting between them. In nucleotides, the CDR3 is TGTGCCAGTAGTGCCCGCAGAAGCTCCTATAATTCACCCCTCCACTTT. Translated: CASSARRSSYNSPLHF. The full variable domain, with the rest looked up from reference TRBV19 and TRBJ1-6, is DGGITQSPKYLFRKEGQNVTLSCEQNLNHDAMYWYRQDPGQGLRLIYYSQIVNDFQKGDIAEGYSVSREKKESFPLTVTSAQKNPTAFYLCASSARRSSYNSPLHFGNGTRLTVT.

The chain recombines TRBV5-1 with TRBJ2-7, with D possibly matching TRBD2 (5 bases). V lost 8 bases, J lost 1 base, and 16 bases lay in between. The CDR3 runs 14 residues. CDR1 is SGHRS, CDR2 YFSETQ, per germline. The CDR3 sequence: CASKMEDGSYEQYF. The CDR3 bases are TGCGCCAGTAAAATGGAGGACGGATCCTACGAGCAGTACTTC. Filled out from reference TRBV5-1 and TRBJ2-7, the complete variable domain reads KAGVTQTPRYLIKTRGQQVTLSCSPISGHRSVSWYQQTPGQGLQFLFEYFSETQRNKGNFPGRFSGRQFSNSRSEMNVSTLELGDSALYLCASKMEDGSYEQYFGPGTRLTVT.

The rearrangement joins TRBV2 to TRBJ1-3; D gene unclear. Trimming took off 0 bases at V and 0 bases at J, with 9 bases between the two ends. This CDR3 has 16 amino acids. Germline CDR1 and CDR2: SNHLY and FYNNEI. CDR3 nucleotide sequence: TGTGCCAGCAGTGAAGCCCCGACACTCTCTGGAAACACCATATATTTT. As protein: CASSEAPTLSGNTIYF.

The rearrangement links TRBV18 to TRBJ1-5; 8 bases map to TRBD1. The CDR3 covers 16 residues. Germline V gene sequence: CDR1 KGHSH, CDR2 LQKENI. Trimming cost V 2 bases and J 7 bases; bases outside gene matches: 10. DNA for the CDR3: TGTGCCAGCTCACCAATTTCGACAGGGGAGGGACAGCCCCAGCATTTT. Residues: CASSPISTGEGQPQHF.

This clone occurred once. This sequence joins TRBV19 and TRBJ1-1; D may be TRBD1 (6 bases). The germline gives CDR1 LNHDA, CDR2 SQIVND (reference sequence). V was trimmed by 3 bases and J by 11 bases, leaving 25 bases between them. The length of the CDR3 is 16 residues. The CDR3 coding sequence is TGTGCCAGTAGTATTGGGAAGGGGGAGTTTGGTTTTGCGGCTTTCTTT. Its protein product is CASSIGKGEFGFAAFF.

The chain couples TRBV30 to TRBJ2-7; TRBD2 agrees at 7 bases. This CDR3 region has 14 residues. Trimming removed 0 bases from V and 5 bases from J; junction bases left unmatched: 7. From germline, CDR1 is GTSNPN and CDR2 SVGIG (reference sequence). CDR3 in DNA: TGTGCCTGGAGTGTAGGTGCGGGGGTGGACGAGCAGTACTTC. It codes for CAWSVGAGVDEQYF. The full variable domain, in which reference TRBV30 and TRBJ2-7 provide the parts outside the CDR3, is SQTIHQWPATLVQPVGSPLSLECTVEGTSNPNLYWYRQAAGRGLQLLFYSVGIGQISSEVPQNLSASRPQDRQFILSSKKLLLSDSGFYLCAWSVGAGVDEQYFGPGTRLTVT.

The chain links TRBV3-1 (or the pseudogene TRBV3-2) to TRBJ1-3; no clear D. This CDR3 spans 14 amino acids. Trimming took 4 bases from V and 2 from J, leaving 9 bases between them. Germline CDR1 reads LGHDT; CDR2 reads YNNKEL (reference sequence). CDR3 in amino acids: CASSPGSTGNTIYF. CDR3 sequence (DNA): TGTGCCAGCAGCCCGGGGAGCACTGGAAACACCATATATTTT.

CDR3 loop: CATSRTRDTEAFF. CDR3 nucleotides: TGTGCCACCAGCAGAACCCGGGACACTGAAGCTTTCTTT. This sequence joins TRBV15 and TRBJ1-1; no firm D call. This CDR3 has 13 residues. CDR1 LNHNV and CDR2 YYDKDF come from the germline V gene (reference sequence). Trimming cost V 2 bases and J 3 bases, with 7 bases left between them.

This clone showed up just once. The chain carries TRBV7-2 and TRBJ2-3; 10 bases match TRBD1. This CDR3 spans 15 amino acids. V shed 4 bases, J shed 4 bases, and the junction held 5 bases outside the gene matches. Germline V gives CDR1 SGHTA, CDR2 FQGNSA. Here the CDR3 DNA reads TGTGCCAGCAGCTCCCTTGGACAGGGGGCAGATACGCAGTATTTT. This translates into CASSSLGQGADTQYF.

This chain connects TRBV3-1 (or the pseudogene TRBV3-2) to TRBJ1-4; 8 bases fit TRBD1. The CDR3 extends over 14 amino acids. V trimming: 6 bases; J trimming: 8 bases; junction bases outside the gene matches: 8. Germline V gene sequence: CDR1 LGHDT, CDR2 YNNKEL (reference sequence). CDR3 sequence (DNA): TGTGCCAGCAGTACCGGACAGGGACGGGAAAAACTGTTTTTT. Protein product: CASSTGQGREKLFF.

This clone was picked up a small number of times. Other nucleotide sequences from this sample produce the same CDR3. The genes are TRBV6-5 and TRBJ1-5; D unresolved. Deletions cut 5 bases from V and 3 bases from J, with 5 bases between. Per the germline V gene, CDR1 is MNHEY and CDR2 is SVGAGI. The CDR3 is 12 residues long. The CDR3 protein is CASSQDNQPQHF. Written as DNA, the CDR3 is TGTGCCAGCAGTCAGGACAATCAGCCCCAGCATTTT.

The chain couples TRBV7-9 to TRBJ2-3; tentative D call: TRBD1 (5 bases). The V and J ends lost 2 bases and 2 bases respectively, with 8 bases between them. The germline CDR1 and CDR2 sequences are SEHNR and FQNEAQ (reference sequence). The CDR3 sequence is 14 residues long. The CDR3 protein is CASSLRGITDTQYF. In DNA, the CDR3 is TGTGCCAGCAGCTTAAGGGGCATCACAGATACGCAGTATTTT.